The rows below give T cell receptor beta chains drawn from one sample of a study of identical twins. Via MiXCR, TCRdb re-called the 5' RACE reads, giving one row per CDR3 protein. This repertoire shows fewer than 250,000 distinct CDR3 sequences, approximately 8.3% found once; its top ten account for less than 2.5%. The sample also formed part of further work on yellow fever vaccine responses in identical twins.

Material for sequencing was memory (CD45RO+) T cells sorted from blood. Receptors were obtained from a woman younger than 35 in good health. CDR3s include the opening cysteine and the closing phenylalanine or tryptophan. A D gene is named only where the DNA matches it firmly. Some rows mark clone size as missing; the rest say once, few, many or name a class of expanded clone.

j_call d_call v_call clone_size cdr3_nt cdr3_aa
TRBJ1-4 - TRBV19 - TGTGCCAGTAGTACCGGACAGACAACTAATGAAAAACTGTTTTTT CASSTGQTTNEKLFF
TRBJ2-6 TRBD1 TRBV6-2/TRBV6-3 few TGTGCCACCAGGAAGGGGGCCCCTCTCGGGGCCAACGTCCTGACTTTC CATRKGAPLGANVLTF
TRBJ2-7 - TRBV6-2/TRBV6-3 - TGTGCCAGCCAAGGGGCGTCCTACGAGCAGTACTTC CASQGASYEQYF
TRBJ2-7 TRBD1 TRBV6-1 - TGTGCCAGCAGTCTCTACAGGGGTGAAGAGCAGTACTTC CASSLYRGEEQYF
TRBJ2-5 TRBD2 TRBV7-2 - TGTGCCAGCAGCTTAGCGCTACAGCGGGGGCGAGAGACCCAGTACTTC CASSLALQRGRETQYF
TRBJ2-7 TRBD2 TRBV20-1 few TGCAGTGTCTCGGGGGGAAGCGAGCAGTACTTC CSVSGGSEQYF
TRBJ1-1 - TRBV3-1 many TGTGCCAGCAGCCAAGCCGGGATTGAAGCTTTCTTT CASSQAGIEAFF
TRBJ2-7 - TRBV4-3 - TGCGCCAGCAGCCAAGAGACGGACGGTCCCTACGAGCAGTACTTC CASSQETDGPYEQYF
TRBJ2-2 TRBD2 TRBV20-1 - TGCAGTGCTAGGGGGACTAGTTCCACCGGGGAGCTGTTTTTT CSARGTSSTGELFF
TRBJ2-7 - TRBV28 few TGTGCCAGCAGTTCGCTAGTCATCCCCTACGAGCAGTACTTC CASSSLVIPYEQYF
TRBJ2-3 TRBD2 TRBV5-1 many TGCGCCAGCAGCCCCTCGAAGGTTGGGCCTAGCGGGGCGTTCACAGATACGCAGTATTTT CASSPSKVGPSGAFTDTQYF
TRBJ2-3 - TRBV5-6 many TGTGCCAGCAGCTTGGGAGTTCGGGATACGCAGTATTTT CASSLGVRDTQYF
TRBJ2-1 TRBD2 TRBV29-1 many TGCAGCGTTGTGGGCTGGCTAGCGGGAGTGAATGAGCAGTTCTTC CSVVGWLAGVNEQFF
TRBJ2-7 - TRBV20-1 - TGCAGTGCCTTACTTTCAGGGTTCGAGCAGTACTTC CSALLSGFEQYF
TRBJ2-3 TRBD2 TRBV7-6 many TGTGCCAGCAGCTTAGGTAGCGGGGTCACAGATACGCAGTATTTT CASSLGSGVTDTQYF
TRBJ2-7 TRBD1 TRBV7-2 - TGTGCCAGCAGCTTACAACAACCAGGGGGCCACGAGCAGTACTTC CASSLQQPGGHEQYF
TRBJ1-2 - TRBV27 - TGTGCCAATCCGGGCAGTGCTCGCTATGGCTACACCTTC CANPGSARYGYTF
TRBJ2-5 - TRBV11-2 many TGTGCCAGCAGCTTAGCGGGTATAGGGGCCCAGTACTTC CASSLAGIGAQYF
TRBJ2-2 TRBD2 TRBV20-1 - TGCAGTGCTAGAGGACTAGCGGAGAACACCGGGGAGCTGTTTTTT CSARGLAENTGELFF
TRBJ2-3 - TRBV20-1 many TGCAGTGCTAGCCATGATGATACGCAGTATTTT CSASHDDTQYF
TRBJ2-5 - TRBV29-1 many TGCAGCGTGCTCGGACAGCCGGTGGCCGGCGCGACCCAGTACTTC CSVLGQPVAGATQYF
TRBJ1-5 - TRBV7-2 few TGTGCCAGCAGCGAGGGCCCGGGGAATCAGCCCCAGCATTTT CASSEGPGNQPQHF
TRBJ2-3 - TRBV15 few TGTGCCACCAGCGAGGGATCGGGATACACAGATACGCAGTATTTT CATSEGSGYTDTQYF
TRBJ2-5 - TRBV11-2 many TGTGCCAGCAGTCTCGGATGGGAGACCCAGTACTTC CASSLGWETQYF
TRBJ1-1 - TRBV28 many TGTGCCAGCAGTTGGGCGATAGGGGTTAACACTGAAGCTTTCTTT CASSWAIGVNTEAFF
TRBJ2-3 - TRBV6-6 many TGTGCCAGCAGTTTGTTAAGGGGCCACACAGATACGCAGTATTTT CASSLLRGHTDTQYF
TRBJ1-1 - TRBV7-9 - TGTGCCAGCAGCTTCGGGCGCACTGAAGCTTTCTTT CASSFGRTEAFF
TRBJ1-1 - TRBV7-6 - TGTGCCAGCAGCTTCTACAGCTACACTGAAGCTTTCTTT CASSFYSYTEAFF
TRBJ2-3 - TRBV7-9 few TGTGCCAGCAGCTTAGAGGGGGGTAACACAGATACGCAGTATTTT CASSLEGGNTDTQYF
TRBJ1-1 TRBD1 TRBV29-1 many TGCAGCGTTTACAGGGGAATGAACACTGAAGCTTTCTTT CSVYRGMNTEAFF
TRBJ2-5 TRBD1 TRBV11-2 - TGTGCCAGCAGCAAACCGGGACAGGGGGCCGAGACCCAGTACTTC CASSKPGQGAETQYF
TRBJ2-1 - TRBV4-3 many TGCGCCAGCAGCCAAGCAGGCTCACCCGATGAGCAGTTCTTC CASSQAGSPDEQFF
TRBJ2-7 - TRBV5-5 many TGTGCCAGCAGCATAGACAGCTACGAGCAGTACTTC CASSIDSYEQYF
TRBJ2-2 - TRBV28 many TGTGCCAGCAGTCATGGACAAACGAACACCGGGGAGCTGTTTTTT CASSHGQTNTGELFF
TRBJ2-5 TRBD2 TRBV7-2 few TGTGCCAGCAGCTCACTCCCGGGACTAGCGGGAGCTGCCATCTACTTC CASSSLPGLAGAAIYF
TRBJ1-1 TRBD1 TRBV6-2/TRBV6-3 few TGTGCCAGCAGTTACTCCAGAGGGACAGCTGAAGCTTTCTTT CASSYSRGTAEAFF
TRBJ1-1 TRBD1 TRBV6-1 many TGTGCCAGCAGCAGCACACAGGGGGCGCTGACTGAAGCTTTCTTT CASSSTQGALTEAFF
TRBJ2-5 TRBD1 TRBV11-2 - TGTGCCAGCAGCCCCTATCCGGACAGGGAAGAGACCCAGTACTTC CASSPYPDREETQYF
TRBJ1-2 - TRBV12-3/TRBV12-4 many TGTGCCAGCAGTTTAATCCTGGGACACGGCTACACCTTC CASSLILGHGYTF
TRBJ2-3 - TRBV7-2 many TGTGCCAGCACCAACCGGGGTACAGATACGCAGTATTTT CASTNRGTDTQYF
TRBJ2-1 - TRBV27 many TGTGCCAGCAGTTTCGACTGGACTGGGATCGGTTACAATGAGCAGTTCTTC CASSFDWTGIGYNEQFF
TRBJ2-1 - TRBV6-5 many TGTGCCAGCAGGACAACGATAGGGGAGCAGTTCTTC CASRTTIGEQFF
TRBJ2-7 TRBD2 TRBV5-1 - TGCGCCAGTAGGACGGGGACTAACTACGAGCAGTACTTC CASRTGTNYEQYF
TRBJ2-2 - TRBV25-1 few TGTGCCAGCAGTGGACTTGGACTCACCGGGGAGCTGTTTTTT CASSGLGLTGELFF
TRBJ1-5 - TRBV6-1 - TGTGCCAGCAGTGAGGGTACCCAAAGGCAGCCCCAGCATTTT CASSEGTQRQPQHF
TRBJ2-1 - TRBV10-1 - TGCGCCAGCAGTGTGGGCTACTCCTACAATGAGCAGTTCTTC CASSVGYSYNEQFF
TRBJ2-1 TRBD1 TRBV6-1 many TGTGCCAGCACTCTCCTTATCGCGGGACAGGGCAATGAGCAGTTCTTC CASTLLIAGQGNEQFF
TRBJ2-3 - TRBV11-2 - TGTGCCAGCAGCTTAGATCTGGGAAGGGCAGATACGCAGTATTTT CASSLDLGRADTQYF
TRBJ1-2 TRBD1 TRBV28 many TGTGCCAGCAGTCCGCCATGGGGACAGAACTATGGCTACACCTTC CASSPPWGQNYGYTF
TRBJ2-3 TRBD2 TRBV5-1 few TGCGCCAGCAGCTTAGGGCGGAGCGGGAGCTCAGATACGCAGTATTTT CASSLGRSGSSDTQYF
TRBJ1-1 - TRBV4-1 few TGCGCCAGCAGCCAAGATGAGGTCCAGAACACTGAAGCTTTCTTT CASSQDEVQNTEAFF
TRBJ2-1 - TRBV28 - TGTGCCAGCTATACCCTAGGAACAGCACGCAATGAGCAGTTCTTC CASYTLGTARNEQFF
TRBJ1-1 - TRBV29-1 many TGCAGCGTGTCAATAGACGCGGGGAGCACTGAAGCTTTCTTT CSVSIDAGSTEAFF
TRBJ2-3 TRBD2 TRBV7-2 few TGTGCCAGCAGTGGGGCGGGACTAGCGAGAGATACGCAGTATTTT CASSGAGLARDTQYF
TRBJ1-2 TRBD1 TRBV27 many TGTGCCAGCAGCCCCTCGACAGGGGCAAGGAACTATGGCTACACCTTC CASSPSTGARNYGYTF